This T cell receptor (beta chain) was found in a study of cytomegalovirus exposure and HLA in healthy donors. CDR1 GTSNPN and CDR2 SVGIG come from the germline V gene (reference sequence). This CDR3 spans 15 amino acids. Germline trimming cut 0 bases from V and 4 bases from J; bases unmatched to any gene: 3. Of note for this clone: The antigen is not known. Other DNA sequences from this sample encode an identical CDR3 as well.

General study points: About 90% or about 30% of the time was how often most TCR beta V segments were productive, according to an earlier analysis.

The PCR employed 60 Vbeta primers together with 13 Jbeta primers. Data came from immunoSEQ multiplex PCR; TCRdb stores just in-frame clones and leaves some out. The repertoire holds 150,000 to 200,000 clones, nearly 80% seen once, with less than 8% in the top ten. The chain is built from TRBV30 and TRBJ1-5, with 10 bases matching TRBD1. Specimen: PBMCs. The sequence was collected from a middle-aged man in good health and CMV-seropositive. The CDR3 sequence: CAWSVGTGDNQPQHF. For the CDR3, the DNA is TGTGCCTGGAGTGTAGGGACAGGGGATAATCAGCCCCAGCATTTT.